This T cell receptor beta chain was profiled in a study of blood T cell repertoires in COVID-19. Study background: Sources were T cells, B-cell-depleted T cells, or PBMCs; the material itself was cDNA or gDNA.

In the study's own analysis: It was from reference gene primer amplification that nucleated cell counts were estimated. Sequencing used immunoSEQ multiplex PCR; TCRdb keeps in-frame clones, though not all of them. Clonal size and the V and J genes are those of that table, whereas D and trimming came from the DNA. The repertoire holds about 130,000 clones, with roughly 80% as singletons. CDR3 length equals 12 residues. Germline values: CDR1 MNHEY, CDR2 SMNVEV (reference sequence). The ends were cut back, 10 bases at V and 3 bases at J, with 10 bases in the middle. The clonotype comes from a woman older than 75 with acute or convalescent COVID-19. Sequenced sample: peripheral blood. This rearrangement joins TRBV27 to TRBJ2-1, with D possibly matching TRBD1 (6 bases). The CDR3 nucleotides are TGTGCCACCTCGACAGGCTACAATGAGCAGTTCTTC. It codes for CATSTGYNEQFF.